This TCR beta chain was recovered during a study of monozygotic twins with inflammatory bowel disease. CDR1 and CDR2 (germline): MNHEY, SVGEGT. The CDR3 has 15 residues. No DNA is given; TCRdb re-called the 5' RACE reads and lists each CDR3 protein once. The data include around 380,000 distinct CDR3 sequences; the top ten clones carry approximately 2.3%. The J gene is TRBJ1-2, the V gene TRBV6-2 or TRBV6-3; the TRBD1 assignment by TCRdb is unverifiable without DNA. Sequenced: blood. The receptor's source is a human donor with ulcerative colitis or Crohn's disease, or a healthy co-twin of an affected twin (not recorded which). CDR3 amino acids: CASSSTGTGTIGYTF.